This T cell receptor beta chain was profiled in a study of OX40 agonist ivuxolimab in advanced cancers. Study information: Prior therapy, whether anti-PD-1, anti-PD-L1 or anti-CTLA-4, was allowed, and 30% to 40% had some. Study results and limitations: CD4+ T cells averaged fewer expanded clones than CD8+ T cells. Expanded peripheral T cell antigen specificity was not determined.

TCRdb's copy holds only in-frame clones and misses some; the assay was immunoSEQ multiplex PCR. The table records tens of thousands of clones, 74% of them present only once. Germline CDR1 and CDR2: ENHRY and SYGVKD. V was pared by 10 bases and J by 3 bases, with 9 bases between. This CDR3 region has 11 residues. As to this clone: What it recognizes is unknown.

The sequence derives from an adult with an advanced solid tumor such as melanoma, head and neck, liver or kidney cancer. This chain links TRBV10-3 with TRBJ1-1; D unclear. Sequenced here: CD4+ or CD8+ T cells sorted from blood, sampled in a trial of the OX40 agonist ivuxolimab. The chain's CDR3 is CATLSDTEAFF. DNA for the CDR3: TGTGCCACCTTGTCGGACACTGAAGCTTTCTTT.